The next 15 T cell receptor beta chains were all read from a single sample in a study of breast tumors, draining lymph nodes, adjacent tissues. TCRdb recomputed calls from the multiplex PCR reads with MiXCR, one row per CDR3 protein. Of roughly 19,000 distinct CDR3 sequences listed, roughly 50% are singletons. What was sequenced was breast tumor tissue. The source is a female donor with breast cancer. Some clones in this sample may be carry-over from other donors' samples.

This clonotype appeared many times. A much larger clonotype is one base distant, so this may be a read error. The chain joins TRBV6-4 to TRBJ2-3; 9 bases are shared with TRBD2. Germline V gene sequence: CDR1 MRHNA, CDR2 SNTAGT. This CDR3 is built from 15 residues. CDR3 nucleotides: TGTGCCAGCGGTGATTCTCTAGCGGGATCAGATACGCAGTATTTT. It translates to CASGDSLAGSDTQYF.

This clonotype was seen repeatedly, ten times or more. The chain recombines TRBV12-3 or TRBV12-4 with TRBJ2-7; TRBD2 matches 9 bases. With 3 bases clipped from V and 4 bases from J, the junction kept 4 bases outside the gene matches. The CDR3 loop spans 14 amino acids. The CDR3 DNA reads as TGTGCCAGCAGTTTCACGGCGGGAGGGTACGAGCAGTACTTC. Protein sequence: CASSFTAGGYEQYF.

The chain couples TRBV20-1 to TRBJ1-2; D is unclear. The CDR3 spans 15 residues. Germline V CDR1 and CDR2: DFQATT, SNEGSKA (reference sequence). Trimming stripped 6 bases from V and 6 bases from J, with 23 bases between. In DNA, the CDR3 is TGCAGTGCCAGATTTAATGGAGGAGGCAGAGATGGCTACACCTTC. As protein: CSARFNGGGRDGYTF.

This clonotype was counted at least ten times. V gene TRBV20-1 combines with J gene TRBJ2-7; D perhaps matches TRBD1 (6 bases). CDR1 is DFQATT and CDR2 is SNEGSKA in the germline V gene (reference sequence). The V gene lost 3 bases and the J gene lost 6 bases, with 12 bases spanning the gap. This CDR3 is built from 12 residues. The CDR3 loop is CSASRTELEQYF. The CDR3 nucleotides read TGCAGTGCTAGCCGGACAGAGCTCGAGCAGTACTTC.

Notes on this clonotype: At one end, the junction sequence differs from germline, possibly due to a read error. The chain recombines TRBV5-5 with TRBJ2-5; D unresolved. CDR1 and CDR2 from the germline V gene are SGHKS and YYEKEE (reference sequence). The CDR3 loop spans 12 amino acids. This CDR3 is CASSTTQATQYF. The CDR3, as DNA: TGTGCCAGCAGTACGACACAAGCGACCCAGTACTTC.

The chain employs TRBV20-1 and TRBJ2-7, with a tentative D call TRBD1 (5 bases). The V end was cut by 1 base, the J end by 9 bases, with 19 bases between. In germline, CDR1 is DFQATT, CDR2 SNEGSKA (reference sequence). The CDR3 contains 14 residues. The CDR3 here is CSARGSGSPTGQYF. CDR3 DNA sequence: TGCAGTGCTAGAGGGTCAGGGTCTCCTACCGGGCAGTACTTC.

This clonotype was detected ten times or more. A much larger clonotype is one base distant, so this may be a read error. The V gene is TRBV12-3 or TRBV12-4, the J gene TRBJ2-7; no definite D call. The CDR3 has 14 amino acids. The ends were cut back, 3 bases at V and 5 bases at J, with 14 bases in the middle. As DNA, the CDR3 is TGTGCCAGCAGTTTCCTGGGTGGAATCGACGAGCAGTACTTC. Encoded protein: CASSFLGGIDEQYF.

In its sample, this clonotype was seen many times. This sequence joins TRBV18 and TRBJ1-4; TRBD1 is a possible D gene (5 bases). Deletions cut 3 bases from V and 6 bases from J, with 11 bases between. This CDR3 is 14 amino acids long. CDR1 is KGHSH, CDR2 LQKENI, per germline. CDR3 loop: CASSPREEDEKLFF. CDR3 nucleotides: TGTGCCAGCTCACCCAGGGAGGAGGATGAAAAACTGTTTTTT.

In this sample, this clonotype turned up once. A clone one base away is much larger, so this may be a read error. For the CDR3, the DNA is TGCAGTGCTAGGGGAGCAGGGGACACTGGAGCTTTCTTT. Translated, it gives CSARGAGDTGAFF. The rearrangement joins TRBV20-1 to TRBJ1-1; perhaps TRBD1 as D (6 bases). The CDR3 runs to 13 residues. Germline V gene lookup returns CDR1 DFQATT and CDR2 SNEGSKA (reference sequence).

This clonotype was recorded only once. The CDR3 bases are TGCAGTGCCAGCAGTGCGTCAGCGAAAGAGACCCAGTACTTC. Translated: CSASSASAKETQYF. The chain has TRBV20-1 and TRBJ2-5, with no clear D. Germline V CDR1 and CDR2: DFQATT, SNEGSKA (reference sequence). The V end was cut by 6 bases, the J end by 3 bases, with 17 bases between. The CDR3 covers 14 residues.

The table lists this clonotype with many counts. It may be a read error: a sequence one base away is much more abundant. The chain links TRBV10-1 to TRBJ2-7, with TRBD2 matching 8 bases. Germline CDR1 WNHNN, CDR2 SYGVQD (reference sequence). The V gene end was trimmed by 6 bases and the J gene end by 9 bases; junction bases not matched to a gene: 7. The CDR3 contains 12 residues. Written as DNA, the CDR3 is TGCGCCAGCAGCCCGGGCCGGGGGGGGCAGTACTTC. Residues: CASSPGRGGQYF.

This clonotype was counted at least ten times. The rearrangement joins TRBV2 to TRBJ1-3, with D possibly matching TRBD1 (6 bases). CDR3 size: 17 residues. V was clipped by 1 base and J by 0 bases, with 13 bases between them. Germline CDR1 reads SNHLY; CDR2 reads FYNNEI. CDR3 coding DNA: TGTGCCAGCAGTGAAGGTTGGGGGGACATCTCTGGAAACACCATATATTTT. Translating it yields CASSEGWGDISGNTIYF. The full variable domain, with the rest looked up from reference TRBV2 and TRBJ1-3, is EPEVTQTPSHQVTQMGQEVILRCVPISNHLYFYWYRQILGQKVEFLVSFYNNEISEKSEIFDDQFSVERPDGSNFTLKIRSTKLEDSAMYFCASSEGWGDISGNTIYFGEGSWLTVV.

This clonotype was recorded only once. DNA of the CDR3: TGCAGTGGTAGGGCGGGAGGGTACACAGATACGCAGTATTTT. It specifies CSGRAGGYTDTQYF. The J gene is TRBJ2-3, the V gene TRBV20-1; 9 bases align to TRBD2. Losses at the gene ends were 7 bases for V and 2 bases for J; bases not matched to a gene: 7. Germline loops: CDR1 DFQATT, CDR2 SNEGSKA (reference sequence). This CDR3 has 14 amino acids.

The genes are TRBV7-6 and TRBJ2-7; 8 bases line up with TRBD1. The length of the CDR3 is 13 residues. V lost 4 bases to trimming and J lost 6 bases; unmatched junction nucleotides: 5. Germline-derived CDR1 and CDR2 are SGHVS and FNYEAQ. The CDR3, as DNA: TGTGCCAGCAGCTCCCTAGACAGGGGCGAGCAGTACTTC. Its protein is CASSSLDRGEQYF.

A remark on this clonotype: A read error may produce the germline difference seen at one junction end. This chain connects TRBV20-1 to TRBJ2-7; D gene ambiguous. CDR3 length: 13 amino acids. The germline CDR1 and CDR2 sequences are DFQATT and SNEGSKA (reference sequence). In nucleotides, the CDR3 is TGCAGTGCTAGAGTGAGGCTTACCTACGCGCAGTACTTC. It encodes CSARVRLTYAQYF.